This T cell receptor beta chain was obtained from a study of CD8 T cells in ankylosing spondylitis. Study findings and constraints: Some of the motif variants had earlier been found in reactive arthritis patients' fluid and blood. A TCR beta motif made of under 10 highly homologous variants seemed typical of ankylosing spondylitis blood. In ankylosing spondylitis patients, matched synovial fluid reportedly showed significant enrichment of disease-linked clones.

The CDR3 spans 13 residues. Between the trimmed V and J ends, which lost 1 base and 4 bases, there was a span of 4 bases. Germline values: CDR1 MNHEY, CDR2 SMNVEV (reference sequence). As the method for making TCR beta libraries, quantitative 5'-RACE with molecular barcodes was used. TCRdb processed the 5' RACE reads anew with MiXCR; each CDR3 protein has one entry. The top ten clones hold 1% of a sample with roughly 440,000 distinct CDR3 sequences, 17% of them seen once. Note on this clonotype: Its antigen is as yet unknown.

V usage is TRBV27 and J usage is TRBJ2-2, with unresolved D. The sequence came from a male donor with ankylosing spondylitis. Sequencing was done on a sample of blood, either unsorted or a sorted T cell fraction (not recorded which). The DNA of the CDR3 is TGTGCCAGCAGTTTATATGGCACCGGGGAGCTGTTTTTT. This codes for CASSLYGTGELFF.